The present T cell receptor beta chain was sequenced within a study of blood T cell repertoires in COVID-19. The wider study: Samples taken during acute and convalescent COVID-19 were collected in the United States, Italy and Spain. From T cells, B-cell-depleted T cells, or PBMCs came the material, which was cDNA or gDNA.

The germline V and J ends were trimmed by 1 base and 1 base, with 8 bases remaining between them. The germline CDR1 and CDR2 sequences are LGHNA and YSLEER. The CDR3 covers 16 residues. Authors' processing steps: Reference gene primer amplification yielded estimated nucleated cell counts. Repertoires were generated with immunoSEQ multiplex PCR, while TCRdb's copy carries only in-frame clones and drops some. That table supplies the V and J calls and clone size; D and trimming were determined from the DNA. The data show about 77,000 clones, more than 75% seen once. This clone is medium-sized by share. The TCR sequence derives from a woman aged 80 or over with active or convalescent COVID-19. The specimen was peripheral blood. V gene TRBV4-3 combines with J gene TRBJ2-6; D might be TRBD1 (6 bases). This CDR3 is CASSQVGTSGANVLTF. The DNA for the CDR3 is TGCGCCAGCAGCCAAGTGGGGACATCTGGGGCCAACGTCCTGACTTTC.